This entry features one T cell receptor (beta chain) sequence. The antigen is not known. During the collection period, no donor immune events like infections were recorded. The entry originates in a study of identifying expanded T cells in peripheral blood. The CDR3 consists of 14 residues. Trimming cost V 4 bases and J 3 bases, with 13 bases left between them. CDR1 is SQVTM, CDR2 ANQGSEA, per germline. Clones were read by immunoSEQ multiplex PCR, and TCRdb kept only the in-frame ones, dropping some. The repertoire holds 80,000 or so clones, with 84% as singletons. Broader study findings: Over around two and four weeks, about 15 and 19 clones changed, versus approximately 1.1 between replicates. Clone count variance between roughly 2-week samples rose with total template count.

The chain is built from TRBV29-1 and TRBJ2-1, with D tentatively TRBD2 (6 bases). The receptor was isolated from a person aged 18 to 70 in good health. Material: blood. The CDR3 DNA reads TGCAGCGTTGTCGCTAGCGTGAACTACAATGAGCAGTTCTTC. Its protein product is CSVVASVNYNEQFF.